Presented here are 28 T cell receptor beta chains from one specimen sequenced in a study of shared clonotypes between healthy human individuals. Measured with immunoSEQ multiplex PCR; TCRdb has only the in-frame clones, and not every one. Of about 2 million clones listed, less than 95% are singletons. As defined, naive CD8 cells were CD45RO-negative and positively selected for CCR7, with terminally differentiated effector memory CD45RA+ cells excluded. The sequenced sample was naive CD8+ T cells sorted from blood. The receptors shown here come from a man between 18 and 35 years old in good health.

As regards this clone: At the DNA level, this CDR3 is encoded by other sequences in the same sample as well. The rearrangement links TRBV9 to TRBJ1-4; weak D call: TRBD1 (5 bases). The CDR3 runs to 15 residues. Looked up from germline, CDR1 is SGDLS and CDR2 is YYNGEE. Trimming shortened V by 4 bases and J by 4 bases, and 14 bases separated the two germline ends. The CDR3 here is CASSPSGGINEKLFF. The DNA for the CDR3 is TGTGCCAGCAGCCCATCCGGGGGGATTAATGAAAAACTGTTTTTT.

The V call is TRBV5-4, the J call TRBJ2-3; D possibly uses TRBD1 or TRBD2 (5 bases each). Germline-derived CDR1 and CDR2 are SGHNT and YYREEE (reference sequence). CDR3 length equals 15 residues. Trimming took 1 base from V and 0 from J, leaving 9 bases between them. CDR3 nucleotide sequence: TGTGCCAGCAGCTTGTGGGACCCTAGCACAGATACGCAGTATTTT. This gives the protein CASSLWDPSTDTQYF.

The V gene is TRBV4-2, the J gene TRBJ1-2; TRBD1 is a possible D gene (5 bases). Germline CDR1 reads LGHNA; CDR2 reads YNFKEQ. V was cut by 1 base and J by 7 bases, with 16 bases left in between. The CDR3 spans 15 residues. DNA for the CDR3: TGTGCCAGCAGCCAAGGAGGTGATTGGGGGGGTGGCTACACCTTC. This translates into CASSQGGDWGGGYTF.

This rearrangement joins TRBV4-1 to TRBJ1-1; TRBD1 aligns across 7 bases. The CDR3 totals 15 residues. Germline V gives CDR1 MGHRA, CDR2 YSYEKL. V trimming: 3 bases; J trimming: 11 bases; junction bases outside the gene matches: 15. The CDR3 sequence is CASSHFDGGDSAAFF. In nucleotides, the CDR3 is TGCGCCAGCAGCCATTTCGACGGAGGGGACAGCGCCGCTTTCTTT.

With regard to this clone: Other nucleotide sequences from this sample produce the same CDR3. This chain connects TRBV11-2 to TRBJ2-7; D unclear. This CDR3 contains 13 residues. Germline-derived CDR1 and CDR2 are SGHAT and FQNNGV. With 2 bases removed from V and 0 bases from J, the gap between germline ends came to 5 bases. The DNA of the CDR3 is TGTGCCAGCAGCTTATCAGACTCCTACGAGCAGTACTTC. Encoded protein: CASSLSDSYEQYF.

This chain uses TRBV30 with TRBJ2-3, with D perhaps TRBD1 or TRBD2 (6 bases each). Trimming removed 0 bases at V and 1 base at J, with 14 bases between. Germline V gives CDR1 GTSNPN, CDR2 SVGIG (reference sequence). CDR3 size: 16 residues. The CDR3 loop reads CAWSVQEGVGTDTQYF. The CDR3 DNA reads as TGTGCCTGGAGTGTACAGGAGGGGGTCGGCACAGATACGCAGTATTTT.

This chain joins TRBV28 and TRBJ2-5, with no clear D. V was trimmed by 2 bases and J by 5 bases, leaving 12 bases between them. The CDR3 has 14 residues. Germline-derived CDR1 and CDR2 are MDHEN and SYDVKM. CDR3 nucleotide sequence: TGTGCCAGCAGTTTAACTGGACCCTGGGAGACCCAGTACTTC. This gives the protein CASSLTGPWETQYF.

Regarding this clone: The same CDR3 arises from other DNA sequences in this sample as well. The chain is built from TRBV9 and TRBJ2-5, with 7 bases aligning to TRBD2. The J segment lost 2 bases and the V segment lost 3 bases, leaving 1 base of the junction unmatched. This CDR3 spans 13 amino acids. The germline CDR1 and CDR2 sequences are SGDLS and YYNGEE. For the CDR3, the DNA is TGTGCCAGCAGCGCTAGCGGTCAAGAGACCCAGTACTTC. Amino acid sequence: CASSASGQETQYF. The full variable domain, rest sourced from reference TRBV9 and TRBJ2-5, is DSGVTQTPKHLITATGQRVTLRCSPRSGDLSVYWYQQSLDQGLQFLIQYYNGEERAKGNILERFSAQQFPDLHSELNLSSLELGDSALYFCASSASGQETQYFGPGTRLLVL.

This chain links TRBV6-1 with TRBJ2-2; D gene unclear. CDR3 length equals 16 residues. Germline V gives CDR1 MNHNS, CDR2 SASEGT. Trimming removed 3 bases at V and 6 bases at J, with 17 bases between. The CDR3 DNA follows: TGTGCCAGCAGTGACGGGCCGGGCCCCGGACCCGGGGAGCTGTTTTTT. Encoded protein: CASSDGPGPGPGELFF.

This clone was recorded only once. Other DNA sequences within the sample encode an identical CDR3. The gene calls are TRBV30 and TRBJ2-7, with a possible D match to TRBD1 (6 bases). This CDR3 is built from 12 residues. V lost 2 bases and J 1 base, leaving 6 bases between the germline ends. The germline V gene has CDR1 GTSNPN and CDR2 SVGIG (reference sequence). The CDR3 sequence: CAWSTGSYEQYF. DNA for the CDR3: TGTGCCTGGAGTACAGGGTCCTACGAGCAGTACTTC.

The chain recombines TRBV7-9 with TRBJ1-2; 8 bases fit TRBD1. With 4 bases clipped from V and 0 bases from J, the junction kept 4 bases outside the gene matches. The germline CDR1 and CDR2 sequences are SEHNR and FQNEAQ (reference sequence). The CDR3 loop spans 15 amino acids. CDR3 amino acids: CASSSSDRANYGYTF. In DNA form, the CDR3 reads TGTGCCAGCAGCTCCTCGGACAGGGCTAACTATGGCTACACCTTC.

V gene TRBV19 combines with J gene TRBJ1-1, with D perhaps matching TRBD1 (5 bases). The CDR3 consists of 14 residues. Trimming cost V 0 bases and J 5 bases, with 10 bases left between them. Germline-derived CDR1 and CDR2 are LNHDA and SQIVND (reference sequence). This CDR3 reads CASSIEAGWTEAFF. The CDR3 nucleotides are TGTGCCAGTAGTATAGAGGCAGGGTGGACTGAAGCTTTCTTT.

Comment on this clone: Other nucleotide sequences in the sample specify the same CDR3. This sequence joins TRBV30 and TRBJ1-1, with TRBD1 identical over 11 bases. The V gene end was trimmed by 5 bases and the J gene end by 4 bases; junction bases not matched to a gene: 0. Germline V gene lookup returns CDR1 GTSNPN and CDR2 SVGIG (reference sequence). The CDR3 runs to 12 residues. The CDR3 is CAWGQGATEAFF. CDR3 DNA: TGTGCCTGGGGACAGGGGGCCACTGAAGCTTTCTTT.

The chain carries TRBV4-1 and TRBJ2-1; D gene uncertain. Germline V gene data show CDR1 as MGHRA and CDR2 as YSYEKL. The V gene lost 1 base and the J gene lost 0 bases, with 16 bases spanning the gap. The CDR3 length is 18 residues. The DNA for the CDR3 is TGCGCCAGCAGCCAAGCGCCGGTGGGTTTAAGCTCCTACAATGAGCAGTTCTTC. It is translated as CASSQAPVGLSSYNEQFF.

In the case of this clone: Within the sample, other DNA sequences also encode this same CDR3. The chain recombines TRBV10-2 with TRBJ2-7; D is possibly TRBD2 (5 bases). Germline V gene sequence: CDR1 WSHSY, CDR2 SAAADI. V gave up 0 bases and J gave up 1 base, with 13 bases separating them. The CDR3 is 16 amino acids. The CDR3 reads CASSESGLRVSYEQYF. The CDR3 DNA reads TGCGCCAGCAGTGAGTCTGGGTTGAGGGTGTCCTACGAGCAGTACTTC.

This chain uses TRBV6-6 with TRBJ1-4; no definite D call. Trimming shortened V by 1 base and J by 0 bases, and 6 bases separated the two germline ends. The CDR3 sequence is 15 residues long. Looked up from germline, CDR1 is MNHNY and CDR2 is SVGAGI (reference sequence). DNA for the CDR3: TGTGCCAGCAGTTACTGGCCAGCAACTAATGAAAAACTGTTTTTT. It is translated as CASSYWPATNEKLFF.

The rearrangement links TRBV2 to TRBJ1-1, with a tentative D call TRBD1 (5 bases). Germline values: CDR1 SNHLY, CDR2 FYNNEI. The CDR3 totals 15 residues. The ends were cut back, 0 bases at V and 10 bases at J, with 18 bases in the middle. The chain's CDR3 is CASSEASGAGEGAFF. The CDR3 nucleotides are TGTGCCAGCAGTGAAGCCAGCGGGGCCGGGGAAGGAGCTTTCTTT.

The CDR3 coding sequence is TGTGCCAGCAGTCGGCTCGGGGCGGGATTCTACGAGCAGTACTTC. It codes for CASSRLGAGFYEQYF. The V call is TRBV27, the J call TRBJ2-7; a possible D gene is TRBD2 (6 bases). V lost 5 bases and J lost 3, with 17 bases in between. The germline V gene encodes CDR1 MNHEY and CDR2 SMNVEV (reference sequence). The CDR3 is 15 amino acids.

In nucleotides, the CDR3 is TGTGCCAGCAGCTCGGAGGACGATACGCAGTATTTT. Its protein product is CASSSEDDTQYF. This rearrangement joins TRBV5-6 to TRBJ2-3; a possible D gene is TRBD2 (5 bases). V gave up 3 bases and J gave up 6 bases, with 8 bases separating them. Germline CDR1 SGHDT, CDR2 YYEEEE. The CDR3 covers 12 residues.

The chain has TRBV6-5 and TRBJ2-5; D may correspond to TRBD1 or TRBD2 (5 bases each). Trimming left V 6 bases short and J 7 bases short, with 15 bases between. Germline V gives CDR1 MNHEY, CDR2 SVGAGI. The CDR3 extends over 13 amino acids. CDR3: CASRDMGDGTQYF. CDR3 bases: TGTGCCAGCAGAGACATGGGGGATGGGACCCAGTACTTC.

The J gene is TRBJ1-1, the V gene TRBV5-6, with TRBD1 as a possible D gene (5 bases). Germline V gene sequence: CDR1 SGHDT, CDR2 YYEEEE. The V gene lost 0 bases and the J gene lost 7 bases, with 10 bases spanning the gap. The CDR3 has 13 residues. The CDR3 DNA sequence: TGTGCCAGCAGCTTGGCCCCCGGGGGTGAAGCTTTCTTT. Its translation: CASSLAPGGEAFF.

The CDR3 reads CASSQAVSSYEQYF. In DNA form, the CDR3 reads TGTGCCAGCAGCCAAGCGGTTAGCTCCTACGAGCAGTACTTC. V and J are TRBV14 and TRBJ2-7; D uncertain. Germline V gene data show CDR1 as SGHDN and CDR2 as FVKESK. The CDR3 covers 14 residues. V lost 1 base to trimming and J lost 0 bases, with 7 bases between them. Full variable domain (remainder filled in from reference TRBV14 and TRBJ2-7): EAGVTQFPSHSVIEKGQTVTLRCDPISGHDNLYWYRRVMGKEIKFLLHFVKESKQDESGMPNNRFLAERTGGTYSTLKVQPAELEDSGVYFCASSQAVSSYEQYFGPGTRLTVT.

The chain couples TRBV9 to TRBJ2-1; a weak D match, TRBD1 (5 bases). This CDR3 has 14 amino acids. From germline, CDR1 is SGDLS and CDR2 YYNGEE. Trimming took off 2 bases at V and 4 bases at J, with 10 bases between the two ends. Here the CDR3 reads CASSVEGVYNEQFF. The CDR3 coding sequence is TGTGCCAGCAGCGTCGAAGGGGTTTACAATGAGCAGTTCTTC.

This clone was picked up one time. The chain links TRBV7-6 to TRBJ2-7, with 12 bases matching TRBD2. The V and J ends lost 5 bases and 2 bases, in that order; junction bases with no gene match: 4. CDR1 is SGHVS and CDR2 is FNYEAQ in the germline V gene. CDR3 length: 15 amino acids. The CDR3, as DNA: TGTGCCAGCAGCCAAGGACTAGCGGGAACCTACGAGCAGTACTTC. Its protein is CASSQGLAGTYEQYF.

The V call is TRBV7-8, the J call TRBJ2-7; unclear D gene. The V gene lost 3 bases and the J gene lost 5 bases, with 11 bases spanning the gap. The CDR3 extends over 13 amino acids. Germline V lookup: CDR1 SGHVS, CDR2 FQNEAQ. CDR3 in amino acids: CASSFSDENEQYF. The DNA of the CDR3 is TGTGCCAGCAGCTTCAGCGACGAAAACGAGCAGTACTTC.

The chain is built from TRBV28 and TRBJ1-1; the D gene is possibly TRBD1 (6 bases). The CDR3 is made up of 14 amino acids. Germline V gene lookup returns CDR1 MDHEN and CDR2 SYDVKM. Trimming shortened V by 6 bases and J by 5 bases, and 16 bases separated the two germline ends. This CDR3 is CASRENRDWTEAFF. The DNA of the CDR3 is TGTGCCAGCAGGGAGAACAGGGACTGGACTGAAGCTTTCTTT.

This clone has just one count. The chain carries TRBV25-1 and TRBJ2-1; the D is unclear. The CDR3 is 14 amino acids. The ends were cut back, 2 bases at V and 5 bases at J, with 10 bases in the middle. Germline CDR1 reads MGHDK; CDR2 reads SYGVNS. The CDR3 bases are TGTGCCAGCAGTGAAAGAGGTCAAGACAATGAGCAGTTCTTC. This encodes CASSERGQDNEQFF. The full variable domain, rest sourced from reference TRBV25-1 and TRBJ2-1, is EADIYQTPRYLVIGTGKKITLECSQTMGHDKMYWYQQDPGMELHLIHYSYGVNSTEKGDLSSESTVSRIRTEHFPLTLESARPSHTSQYLCASSERGQDNEQFFGPGTRLTVL.

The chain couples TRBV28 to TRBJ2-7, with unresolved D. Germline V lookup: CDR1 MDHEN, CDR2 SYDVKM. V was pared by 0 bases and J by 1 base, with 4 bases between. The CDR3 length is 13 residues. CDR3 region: CASSLWHSYEQYF. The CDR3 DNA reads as TGTGCCAGCAGTTTATGGCATTCCTACGAGCAGTACTTC.